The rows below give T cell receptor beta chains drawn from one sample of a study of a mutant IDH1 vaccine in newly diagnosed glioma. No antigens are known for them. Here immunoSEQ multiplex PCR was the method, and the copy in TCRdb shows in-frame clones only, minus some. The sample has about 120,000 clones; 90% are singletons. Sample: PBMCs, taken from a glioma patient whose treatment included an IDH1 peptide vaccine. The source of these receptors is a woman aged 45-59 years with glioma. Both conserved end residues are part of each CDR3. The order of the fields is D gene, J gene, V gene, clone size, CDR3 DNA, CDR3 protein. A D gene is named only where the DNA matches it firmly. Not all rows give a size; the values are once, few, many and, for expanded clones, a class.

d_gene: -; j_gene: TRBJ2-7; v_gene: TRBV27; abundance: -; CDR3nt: TGTGCCAGCAGTTTTCAAATTGACGGTCCCTACGAGCAGTACTTC; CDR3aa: CASSFQIDGPYEQYF
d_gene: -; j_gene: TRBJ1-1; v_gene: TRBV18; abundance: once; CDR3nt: TGTGCCAGCTCACCACCAGGGGTGAACACTGAAGCTTTCTTT; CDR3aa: CASSPPGVNTEAFF
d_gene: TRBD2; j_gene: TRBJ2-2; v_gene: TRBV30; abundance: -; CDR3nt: TGTGCCTGGAGTTCCCTAGCGGGAGGGCCTACCGGGGAGCTGTTTTTT; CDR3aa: CAWSSLAGGPTGELFF
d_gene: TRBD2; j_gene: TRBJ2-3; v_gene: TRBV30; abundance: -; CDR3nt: TGTGCCGGTAGCGGGAGTACAGATACGCAGTATTTT; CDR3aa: CAGSGSTDTQYF
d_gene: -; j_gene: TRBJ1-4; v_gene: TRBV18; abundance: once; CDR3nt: TGTGCCAGCTCACCATCACTACCGGGGGGCCTTGGGGAAAAACTGTTTTTT; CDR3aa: CASSPSLPGGLGEKLFF
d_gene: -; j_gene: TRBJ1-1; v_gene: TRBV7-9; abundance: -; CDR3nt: TGTGCCAGCAGCCCAAACAGAGACACTGAAGCTTTCTTT; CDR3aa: CASSPNRDTEAFF
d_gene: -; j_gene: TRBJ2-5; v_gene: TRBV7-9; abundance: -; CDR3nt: TGTGCCAGCAGCTTAGTATGGCGGTCTGCCCAAGAGACCCAGTACTTC; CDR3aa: CASSLVWRSAQETQYF
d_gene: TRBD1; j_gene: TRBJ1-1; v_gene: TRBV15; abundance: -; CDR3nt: TGTGCCACCAGCAGAGGGGAGGGACAGTCGAACACTGAAGCTTTCTTT; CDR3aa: CATSRGEGQSNTEAFF
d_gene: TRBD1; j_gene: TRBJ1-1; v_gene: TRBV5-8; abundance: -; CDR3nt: TGTGCCAGCAGCCGCCGGACAGGGGACACTGAAGCTTTCTTT; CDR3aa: CASSRRTGDTEAFF
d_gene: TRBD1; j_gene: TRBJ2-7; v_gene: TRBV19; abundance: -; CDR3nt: TGTGCCAGTAGTAATCCCGGGACAGGGGGCGCAGGAACCTACGAGCAGTACTTC; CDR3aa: CASSNPGTGGAGTYEQYF
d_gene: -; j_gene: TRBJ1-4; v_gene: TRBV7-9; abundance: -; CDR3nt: TGTGCCAGCAGCTCTCCCGCACGCTTGTATGAAAAACTGTTTTTT; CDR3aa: CASSSPARLYEKLFF
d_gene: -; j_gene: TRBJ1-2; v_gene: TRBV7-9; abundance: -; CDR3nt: TGTGCCAGCAGCTCTGAGAACTATGGCTACACCTTC; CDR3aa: CASSSENYGYTF
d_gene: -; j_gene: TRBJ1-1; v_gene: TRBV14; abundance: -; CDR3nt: TGTGCCAGCAGCCAGGTTAAGATCCGGGGGTTCACTGAAGCTTTCTTT; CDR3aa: CASSQVKIRGFTEAFF
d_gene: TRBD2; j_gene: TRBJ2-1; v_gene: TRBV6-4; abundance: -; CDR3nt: TGTGCCAGCAGTGAAATAGCGGGAGCCTACAATGAGCAGTTCTTC; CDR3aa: CASSEIAGAYNEQFF
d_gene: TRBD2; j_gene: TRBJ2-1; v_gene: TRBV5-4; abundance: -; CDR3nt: TGTGCCAGCAGCTCTACTAGCGGGAGTGGGAATGAGCAGTTCTTC; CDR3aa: CASSSTSGSGNEQFF
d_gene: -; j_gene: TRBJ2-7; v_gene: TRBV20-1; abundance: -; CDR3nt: TGCAGTGCCACCCGGGTGTACGAGCAGTACTTC; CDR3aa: CSATRVYEQYF
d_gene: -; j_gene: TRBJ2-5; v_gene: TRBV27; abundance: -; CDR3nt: TGTGCCAGCAGCCCTCGGAGCTCCCAAGAGACCCAGTACTTC; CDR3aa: CASSPRSSQETQYF